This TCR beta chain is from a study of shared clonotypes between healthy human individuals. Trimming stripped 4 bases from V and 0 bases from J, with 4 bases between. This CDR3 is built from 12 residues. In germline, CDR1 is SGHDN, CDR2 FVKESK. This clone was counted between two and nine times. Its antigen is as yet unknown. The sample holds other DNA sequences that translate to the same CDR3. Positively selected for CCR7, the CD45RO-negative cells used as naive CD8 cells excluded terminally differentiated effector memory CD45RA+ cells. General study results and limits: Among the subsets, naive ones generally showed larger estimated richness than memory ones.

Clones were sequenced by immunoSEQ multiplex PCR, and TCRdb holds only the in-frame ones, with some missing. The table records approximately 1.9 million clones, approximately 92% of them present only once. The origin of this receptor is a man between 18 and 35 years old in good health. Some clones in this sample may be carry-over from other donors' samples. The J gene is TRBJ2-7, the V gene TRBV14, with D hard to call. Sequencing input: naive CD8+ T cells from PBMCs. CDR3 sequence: CASSPSSYEQYF. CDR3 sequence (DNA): TGTGCCAGCAGCCCGAGCTCCTACGAGCAGTACTTC.